These 28 T cell receptor beta chains were sequenced from one sample in a study of shared clonotypes between healthy human individuals. Profiling relied on immunoSEQ multiplex PCR, and the TCRdb table lists in-frame clones only, not all of them. The table lists 800,000 to 1,200,000 clones, approximately 78% of them singletons. The sample taken for sequencing was memory CD4+ T cells from PBMCs. Subset specified: CD45RA-negative fraction. These receptors all come from a man younger than 35 in good health. Some clones in this sample may be carry-over from other donors' samples.

The chain recombines TRBV2 with TRBJ2-1, with TRBD1 matching over 7 bases. Germline CDR1 reads SNHLY; CDR2 reads FYNNEI. The trim removed 8 bases at V and 3 bases at J, leaving 7 bases unmatched. The length of the CDR3 is 14 residues. This CDR3 reads CASVTGARYNEQFF. CDR3 nucleotide sequence: TGTGCCAGCGTAACAGGGGCCCGCTACAATGAGCAGTTCTTC.

The chain couples TRBV28 to TRBJ2-7; D not resolved. This CDR3 spans 13 amino acids. Trimming left V 6 bases short and J 2 bases short, with 11 bases between. CDR1 is MDHEN, CDR2 SYDVKM, per germline. The CDR3 protein is CASSPSIAYEQYF. The CDR3 nucleotides are TGTGCCAGCAGCCCCTCAATAGCCTACGAGCAGTACTTC.

The chain couples TRBV28 to TRBJ1-5; D unclear. The CDR3 spans 13 residues. From germline, CDR1 is MDHEN and CDR2 SYDVKM. V was cut by 7 bases and J by 3 bases, with 10 bases left in between. The CDR3 nucleotides read TGTGCCAGCAATCCTCCGATCAATCAGCCCCAGCATTTT. Amino acid sequence: CASNPPINQPQHF.

The V gene is TRBV18, the J gene TRBJ2-3, with 8 bases matching TRBD1. With 3 bases clipped from V and 7 bases from J, the junction kept 12 bases outside the gene matches. This CDR3 has 16 amino acids. In germline, CDR1 is KGHSH, CDR2 LQKENI. DNA of the CDR3: TGTGCCAGCTCACCGCCGGGACAGGCGCTCACGAATACGCAGTATTTT. It yields the protein CASSPPGQALTNTQYF.

V usage is TRBV7-2 and J usage is TRBJ2-1; D gene ambiguous. Germline CDR1 SGHTA, CDR2 FQGNSA. The CDR3 is made up of 16 amino acids. Between the trimmed V and J ends, which lost 0 bases and 5 bases, there was a span of 14 bases. The CDR3 is CASSLAGRNAHNEQFF. In DNA form, the CDR3 reads TGTGCCAGCAGCTTAGCTGGCAGAAATGCACACAATGAGCAGTTCTTC.

In this sample, this clone turned up a few times. One end of the junction varies from germline; a read error may be responsible. The identical CDR3 is also encoded by other nucleotide sequences in the sample. This chain uses TRBV19 with TRBJ2-7; 8 bases are a match to TRBD2. The length of the CDR3 is 14 residues. Germline CDR1 LNHDA, CDR2 SQIVND (reference sequence). CDR3 sequence (DNA): TGTGCAAGTAGTATGGCGAGCGGGAGCTACGAGCAGTACTTC. Translation: CASSMASGSYEQYF.

This sequence joins TRBV6-1 and TRBJ2-3; no definite D call. The V gene's germline CDR1 is MNHNS and CDR2 SASEGT. V lost 6 bases to trimming and J lost 4 bases, with 11 bases between them. The CDR3 has 13 residues. The CDR3: CASSLFVADTQYF. As DNA, the CDR3 is TGTGCCAGCAGCCTGTTCGTCGCAGATACGCAGTATTTT.

This sequence joins TRBV6-5 and TRBJ2-1; TRBD1 is a possible D gene (6 bases). The CDR3 consists of 14 residues. Trimming removed 2 bases at V and 5 bases at J, with 10 bases between. The germline CDR1 and CDR2 sequences are MNHEY and SVGAGI. CDR3 in DNA: TGTGCCAGCAGTTACGAGGGACACCACAATGAGCAGTTCTTC. Amino acid sequence: CASSYEGHHNEQFF.

In its sample, this clone was seen many times. Other DNA sequences within the sample encode an identical CDR3. V and J are TRBV5-1 and TRBJ1-3; D gene uncertain. Germline V gene lookup returns CDR1 SGHRS and CDR2 YFSETQ. Trimming removed 0 bases from V and 4 bases from J, with 8 bases in between. The CDR3 length is 14 residues. CDR3 bases: TGCGCCAGCAGCTTGGACACCGCCGGAAACACCATATATTTT. Translated, it gives CASSLDTAGNTIYF.

The CDR3: CASSPKQAMNTEAFF. The CDR3 region has the DNA TGTGCCAGCAGCCCCAAACAGGCCATGAACACTGAAGCTTTCTTT. V gene TRBV28 combines with J gene TRBJ1-1, with D possibly being TRBD1 (5 bases). Germline CDR1 MDHEN, CDR2 SYDVKM. This CDR3 spans 15 amino acids. V gave up 6 bases and J gave up 0 bases, with 14 bases separating them.

The J gene is TRBJ1-1, the V gene TRBV28; 8 bases are a match to TRBD1. This CDR3 comprises 16 residues. V shed 7 bases, J shed 6 bases, and the junction held 16 bases outside the gene matches. Germline CDR1 MDHEN, CDR2 SYDVKM. This chain's CDR3 is CASTPPTGTGLAEAFF. CDR3 in DNA: TGTGCCAGCACCCCTCCCACCGGGACAGGTCTGGCTGAAGCTTTCTTT.

CDR3 sequence reads: CASLPGGAPTGELFF. As DNA, the CDR3 is TGTGCCAGCCTGCCCGGGGGGGCCCCCACCGGGGAGCTGTTTTTT. The chain has TRBV28 and TRBJ2-2; 8 nucleotides line up with TRBD2. Germline V gene sequence: CDR1 MDHEN, CDR2 SYDVKM. CDR3 length: 15 residues. J was trimmed by 4 bases and V by 8 bases; bases with no gene match: 9.

The V call is TRBV2, the J call TRBJ2-2, with D unclear. V lost 4 bases, J lost 4 bases, and 7 bases lay in between. Germline lookup yields CDR1 SNHLY and CDR2 FYNNEI. The CDR3 consists of 13 residues. CDR3 in DNA: TGTGCCAGCAGTGCCCTAGTCACCGGGGAGCTGTTTTTT. Translated, it gives CASSALVTGELFF.

This clone was counted once. This rearrangement joins TRBV5-6 to TRBJ2-2; no firm D call. The CDR3 runs to 15 residues. Per the germline V gene, CDR1 is SGHDT and CDR2 is YYEEEE. Trimming shortened V by 2 bases and J by 0 bases, and 8 bases separated the two germline ends. Here the CDR3 reads CASSLGPTNTGELFF. CDR3 nucleotides: TGTGCCAGCAGCTTAGGACCGACGAACACCGGGGAGCTGTTTTTT.

This rearrangement joins TRBV7-6 to TRBJ1-2; no reliable D call. The germline V gene encodes CDR1 SGHVS and CDR2 FNYEAQ. There are 14 residues in the CDR3. Trimming took off 5 bases at V and 2 bases at J, with 12 bases between the two ends. CDR3 coding DNA: TGTGCCAGCAGCCTGGACGCGGGAAACTATGGCTACACCTTC. This encodes CASSLDAGNYGYTF.

V gene TRBV2 combines with J gene TRBJ2-1; D is uncertain. Trimming pared 2 bases from V and 7 bases from J, leaving 9 bases between. In germline, CDR1 is SNHLY, CDR2 FYNNEI. This CDR3 region has 13 residues. Written as DNA, the CDR3 is TGTGCCAGCAGTGAAACCCCCGGGAATGAGCAGTTCTTC. Translated, it gives CASSETPGNEQFF.

V and J are TRBV11-3 and TRBJ2-3; perhaps TRBD1 as D (5 bases). Trimming took 1 base from V and 2 from J, leaving 10 bases between them. The germline V gene encodes CDR1 SGHNT and CDR2 YENEEA. This CDR3 is 15 amino acids long. In DNA form, the CDR3 reads TGTGCCAGCAGCTTAGGGGGCCCAAACACAGATACGCAGTATTTT. This gives the protein CASSLGGPNTDTQYF.

This rearrangement joins TRBV6-5 to TRBJ1-3; D not certain. Trimming left V 0 bases short and J 0 bases short, with 9 bases between. Germline lookup yields CDR1 MNHEY and CDR2 SVGAGI. This CDR3 comprises 16 residues. The CDR3 DNA is TGTGCCAGCAGTTACTCGATAAACTTCTCTGGAAACACCATATATTTT. Its translation is CASSYSINFSGNTIYF.

The gene calls are TRBV5-1 and TRBJ1-4, with D uncertain. This CDR3 contains 14 residues. Germline values: CDR1 SGHRS, CDR2 YFSETQ. Trimming pared 1 base from V and 8 bases from J, leaving 12 bases between. The CDR3 region is CASSLNTPGEKLFF. CDR3 nucleotide sequence: TGCGCCAGCAGCTTGAATACGCCGGGGGAAAAACTGTTTTTT. The full variable domain, rest sourced from reference TRBV5-1 and TRBJ1-4, is KAGVTQTPRYLIKTRGQQVTLSCSPISGHRSVSWYQQTPGQGLQFLFEYFSETQRNKGNFPGRFSGRQFSNSRSEMNVSTLELGDSALYLCASSLNTPGEKLFFGSGTQLSVL.

Points on this clone: A read error may explain this, as a much larger clone is one base away. The rearrangement links TRBV18 to TRBJ2-3; D unresolved. Trimming removed 5 bases from V and 0 bases from J, with 3 bases in between. The CDR3 sequence is 12 residues long. Germline CDR1 is KGHSH and CDR2 is LQKENI. This CDR3 reads CASSTSTDTQYF. In nucleotides, the CDR3 is TGTGCCAGCTCAACTAGCACAGATACGCAGTATTTT.

V is TRBV5-6 and J is TRBJ2-6; D not resolved. Germline CDR1 and CDR2: SGHDT and YYEEEE. This CDR3 is built from 12 residues. V lost 0 bases to trimming and J lost 11 bases, with 6 bases between them. The CDR3: CASSLAEHVLTF. The CDR3 coding sequence is TGTGCCAGCAGCTTGGCCGAGCACGTCCTGACTTTC.

CDR3 residues: CASSPPGAGNSPLHF. CDR3 in DNA: TGTGCCAGCAGCCCCCCGGGGGCCGGGAATTCACCCCTCCACTTT. The chain links TRBV11-1 to TRBJ1-6; tentatively, D is TRBD1 (6 bases). With 5 bases removed from V and 7 bases from J, the gap between germline ends came to 15 bases. The CDR3 loop spans 15 amino acids. Germline CDR1 reads SGHAT; CDR2 reads FQDESV (reference sequence).

The chain is built from TRBV28 and TRBJ2-5; D unclear. V was cut by 9 bases and J by 2 bases, with 4 bases left in between. The CDR3 sequence is 10 residues long. In germline, CDR1 is MDHEN, CDR2 SYDVKM. The CDR3 DNA follows: TGTGCCAGTAAACAAGAGACCCAGTACTTC. It is translated as CASKQETQYF.

About this clone itself: This same CDR3 is encoded by further DNA sequences in the sample. This chain connects TRBV7-9 to TRBJ2-5, with 11 bases matching TRBD2. Germline CDR1 reads SEHNR; CDR2 reads FQNEAQ (reference sequence). This CDR3 spans 15 amino acids. V trimming: 5 bases; J trimming: 0 bases; junction bases outside the gene matches: 2. CDR3 DNA sequence: TGTGCCAGCAGCCGGACTAGCGGGTACCAAGAGACCCAGTACTTC. As protein: CASSRTSGYQETQYF.

The chain couples TRBV2 to TRBJ1-5; maybe TRBD1 (5 bases). Trimming pared 6 bases from V and 6 bases from J, leaving 15 bases between. Germline-derived CDR1 and CDR2 are SNHLY and FYNNEI. CDR3 size: 14 residues. The CDR3 coding sequence is TGTGCCAGCAGCGAGGGGTATGGGGCTCAGCCCCAGCATTTT. This codes for CASSEGYGAQPQHF.

The chain is built from TRBV5-1 and TRBJ1-5, with D maybe TRBD1 (5 bases). The CDR3 runs 15 residues. Trimming removed 0 bases from V and 0 bases from J, with 7 bases in between. CDR1 is SGHRS, CDR2 YFSETQ, per germline. CDR3 amino acids: CASSLGGYSNQPQHF. As DNA, the CDR3 is TGCGCCAGCAGCTTGGGGGGGTATAGCAATCAGCCCCAGCATTTT.

This clone appeared a single time. This CDR3 is also generated by other DNA sequences in the sample. The chain carries TRBV6-6 and TRBJ2-1, with D possibly being TRBD2 (6 bases). This CDR3 is built from 14 residues. V lost 8 bases to trimming and J lost 0 bases, with 11 bases between them. Germline CDR1 is MNHNY and CDR2 is SVGAGI (reference sequence). The CDR3 nucleotides read TGTGCCAGCTCAAGCGGGTCCTCCTACAATGAGCAGTTCTTC. Translated, it gives CASSSGSSYNEQFF.

The genes are TRBV21-1 and TRBJ2-7; the table's D call of TRBD1 was not tested on the DNA. TRBV21-1 is reported as a pseudogene. CDR3 size: 14 residues. The CDR3 DNA follows: TGTGCCAGCAGCAAAGACAGGGGGCGGGAAGAGCAGTACTTC. It encodes CASSKDRGREEQYF.